Included here is one T cell receptor (beta chain) sequence, with context. These data come from a study of blood T cell repertoires in COVID-19. Study overall: Acute-phase and convalescent COVID-19 samples originated in the United States, Italy and Spain. Sample material is recorded as cDNA or gDNA derived from T cells, B-cell-depleted T cells, or PBMCs.

CDR3 length equals 18 residues. Per the study methods: Reference gene primer amplification gave nucleated cell count estimates. This table comes from immunoSEQ multiplex PCR, and its TCRdb copy is limited to in-frame clones, with some not included. Clonal size and the V and J genes are those of that table, whereas D and trimming came from the DNA. The sample yields 170,000 or so clones, just under 80% seen once. The rearrangement uses TRBV12-1 and TRBJ2-3; the DNA was not compared with TRBD2, the D call given in the table. TRBV12-1 is a known pseudogene. Sequencing was done on a sample of peripheral blood. The clonotype originates from a man between 65 and 85 years old with active or convalescent COVID-19. In DNA, the CDR3 is TGTGCCAGCAGCTCCGGACTAGCGGGGACCCGACACACAGATACGCAGTATTTT. This encodes CASSSGLAGTRHTDTQYF.